The clone carrying this TCR beta chain was found a few times. Data came from immunoSEQ multiplex PCR; TCRdb stores just in-frame clones and leaves some out. The top ten hold roughly 8% of the sample, which has under 200,000 clones, around four fifths seen once. Germline V gene data show CDR1 as SGHTA and CDR2 as FQGNSA. This CDR3 has 14 amino acids. The V and J ends lost 3 bases and 2 bases, in that order; junction bases with no gene match: 1. The sample originates from a study of blood T cell repertoires in COVID-19. Study-wide context: Sites across the United States, Italy and Spain contributed samples from acute and convalescent COVID-19. T cells, B-cell-depleted T cells, or PBMCs supplied cDNA or gDNA.

Participants were aged about 18 to 95 years, lived in about 26 US areas, and enrolled virtually. Cohort allocation depended upon clinical history that participants reported. The specimen was PBMCs or T cells enriched from blood (not recorded which). The TCR sequence derives from a woman between 50 and 59 years old who had recovered from COVID-19. The chain has TRBV7-2 and TRBJ2-7; 10 bases agree with TRBD2. CDR3: CASSLTSGPYEQYF. The CDR3 nucleotides are TGTGCCAGCAGCTTGACTAGCGGGCCCTACGAGCAGTACTTC.